The sequence of this TCR beta chain was determined in a study of cytomegalovirus exposure and HLA in healthy donors (dated by TCRdb to 2016 to 2017). Regarding the complete study: An earlier analysis of some 600 of the donors reported approximately 260 Gb of sequence data and approximately 120 million unique TCR beta sequences obtained from approximately 180 million T cells. An early release that covered 500 to 800 HLA-typed donors contained 250 to 350 gigabases of sequencing data and about 84 million unique TCR sequences. Of the roughly 420 genotyped donors, 65% to 90% were placed in the genetic ancestry cluster associated with self-reported Caucasian donors. The aim of the study was to test whether cataloging public T cell receptors could identify signatures of past pathogen exposure. The T cell repertoires of under 700 subjects were profiled by immunosequencing and related to cytomegalovirus serostatus. Along with the approximately 700-subject first cohort, a separate validation cohort of over a hundred different subjects was used. To predict cytomegalovirus infection status, the study brought together high-throughput TCR immunosequencing, statistical association of individual TCRs with disease status, and machine learning. A later analysis re-analyzed previously published TCR beta repertoires from roughly 690 donors and added high-resolution HLA genotyping to study TCR occurrence patterns. In the later analysis, no new phenotypic data were used to find candidate immune exposures; instead, reliance was placed on TCR beta sequences and their occurrence across donors. An earlier analysis of roughly 600 of the donors used high-throughput TCR beta sequencing to judge whether each TCR beta V gene segment behaved as functional or pseudogenic. Alongside the repertoire data, information on donor age, sex, ethnicity and CMV serostatus was compiled. A later genetic analysis took genome-wide SNP genotypes for about three fifths of the roughly 700 donors and used that subset as a discovery cohort. Every discovery cohort repertoire had been produced on one sequencing platform. Class I and class II HLA loci were covered by the typing at four-digit resolution. The number of donors typed differed by locus, with about 629-640 for A, B, C, DRB1 and DQB1, around 560 for DQA1, 600 to 610 for DPA1, and around 450 for DPB1. Because of strong linkage in the cohort, a handful of DR-DQ haplotypes were treated as single units for association and clustering. Across some 400 genotyped donors of the cohort, an average of roughly 250,000 unique TCR beta nucleotide sequences per donor were sequenced, and 15% to 20% of those sequences were non-productive. Study-wide conclusions, independent of this receptor: The sequencing pipeline was judged likely to have produced a cluster of highly shared sequence variants as a technical artifact. According to a later genetic analysis, donors in an Asian-associated ancestry cluster had fewer N-insertions in productive TCRs than the approximately 630-donor mean. In vitro tests confirmed that a few of the cytomegalovirus-associated TCR beta chains recognize cytomegalovirus antigens. Most TCR sequences were observed very rarely across donors, whereas some public TCRs were present in many individuals. Because counts were too low, under 20 rarely observed V segments, including chromosome 9 orphons, were left out of the earlier analysis of several hundred of the donors. Assigning TCR associations to individual alleles was difficult when HLA alleles, especially DR and DQ, strongly co-occurred. In a later analysis, most CMV-associated TCR beta chains were found to appear HLA-restricted, with HLA associations seemingly driven largely by CMV exposure. A further reported finding was that TCR beta sequences accurately predicted the HLA-A and HLA-B alleles for most subjects in the first cohort. HLA typing was unavailable for some donors at each locus, so association tests used only the typed subset. The classifier was reported to diagnose cytomegalovirus status with high specificity and sensitivity in both the original cohort and the validation cohort. Immune exposure information for the cohort was limited to CMV serostatus. An earlier analysis of 587 of the donors showed that most TCR beta V segments appeared in productive rearrangements either about 87% or about 30% of the time, which broadly matched IMGT annotations. A later analysis reported that several top co-occurrence clusters appeared linked to parvovirus B19, influenza, CMV and Epstein-Barr virus. The 87-base-pair reads could not distinguish some IMGT-functional V segments, including TRBV6-2 and TRBV6-3, so those segments were excluded. Correlated functional status among segregating V segments might be attributable to linkage disequilibrium, but an unknown experimental factor could not be ruled out. In a later genetic analysis, a missense DCLRE1C variant was associated with V-gene and J-gene trimming of TCR beta chains, and the association was replicated in an independent cohort. The study gave a list of around 170 TCR beta chains associated with cytomegalovirus. The authors suggested that the approach could potentially be generalized to other disease states and immunological phenotypes. According to a later analysis, TCR association rates differed among HLA loci, with DRB1 alleles showing the most associated TCRs and HLA-C alleles showing the fewest. Sequencing depth was assumed to be roughly uniform across donors in the presence/absence analyses, though that assumption may not hold. Specific HLA alleles were associated with 15,000 to 20,000 TCR beta sequences at a false discovery rate of 0.05 in a later analysis. This cohort had only TCR beta chains sequenced, and the lack of alpha or paired-chain data limited which features could be detected. A later analysis found that HLA-associated TCR beta chains were more clonally expanded and had lower generation probabilities than equally common non-associated chains.

The cohort consisted of more than 650 healthy bone marrow donors. At the time of sampling, every cohort member was nominally healthy, though immune exposures that went unrecorded were likely present. The donor was CMV seropositive and belonged to the group of about 290 seropositive cohort members. Each donor provided a peripheral blood sample, and peripheral blood mononuclear cells were used for TCR beta sequencing. The Qiagen DNeasy Blood Extraction Kit was used to extract genomic DNA from the blood cell samples. Trimming leaves V shorter by 5 bases and J shorter by 7 bases, with the junction holding 9 bases beyond the gene matches. Via the germline V gene (reference sequence), CDR1 is LNHDA and CDR2 SQIVND. Including cysteine and phenylalanine, the CDR3 has 15 amino acids. The CDR3 DNA has 45 bases and is translated from base 1. Libraries came from the immunoSEQ multiplex PCR assay. For the multiplex PCR, a mixture combining 60 forward primers for TCR Vbeta segments and 13 reverse primers for TCR Jbeta segments was used. A multiplex PCR assay on genomic DNA amplified the CDR3 region of rearranged TCR beta genes. The amplified TCR beta libraries were sequenced on the Illumina HiSeq System as 87-base-pair reads. Per the original workflow: Across the 500 to 850 repertoires, a later analysis counted approximately 83 million unique TCR beta chains, around 11 million of which were shared by at least two donors. Raw reads were error-corrected and collapsed into unique sequences with a nearest-neighbor algorithm that merged closely related sequences to remove PCR and sequencing errors. To assign V, D and J gene segments, CDR3 sequences were aligned to IMGT reference sequences. For a sequence to be retained, a match of at least six nucleotides was required to both a V gene segment and a J gene segment. Rearrangements were classified as productive when the CDR3 lacked stop codons and remained in frame with V and J, and all other rearrangements were classified as non-productive. CDR3 was defined by IMGT convention, running from the second conserved V-encoded cysteine to the conserved J-encoded phenylalanine. In an earlier analysis of approximately 590 of the donors, sequences lacking an unambiguous match to a single V gene segment were excluded. An earlier analysis of fewer than 750 of the donors called V segments functional above 56.7% productive rearrangements and segregating when the between-donor standard deviation exceeded 5%. A statistical classification framework was developed to diagnose cytomegalovirus status using the catalog of TCR beta chain sequences. In a later analysis, TCR nucleotide sequences were compared against IMGT/GENE-DB human TR gene sequences so that V and J genes could be assigned. Using the TCRdist pipeline, a later analysis assigned CDR3 sequences along with most-parsimonious VDJ recombination scenarios. In a later analysis, each TCR beta chain was defined by its CDR3 amino acid sequence together with its V-gene family, and reads without a unique V-gene family were excluded. In a later analysis, approximately 640 highly shared, low-generation-probability nucleotide sequences were removed to address suspected cross-contamination and a sequencing artifact. In a later analysis, a clonal expansion index was calculated for each public chain from normalized within-repertoire ranks of inferred template counts. In a later analysis, generation probabilities were computed using a VDJ recombination model fitted to out-of-frame rearrangements, and the results were checked against IGoR. Hypergeometric tests were used in a later analysis to score TCR-TCR, TCR-HLA and TCR-CMV co-occurrence, with a repertoire-size bias correction applied to the TCR pairs. In a later analysis, false discovery rates were estimated by permuting HLA or CMV assignments 20 times. In a later analysis, co-occurring TCRs were grouped using DBSCAN, with TCRdist sequence similarity added in when clustering inside HLA-allele-positive subsets. For co-occurrence clustering, repertoires with fewer than 30,000 or more than 120,000 public chains were excluded, along with a handful of repertoires with anomalous nucleotide sharing. The table was pulled from immuneACCESS by TCRdb, which kept in-frame rearrangements only. Such tables lose some clones; where checked, under half of the loss comes from unresolved V genes, and the rest has no known cause. Clonal size and the V and J genes are those of that table, whereas D and trimming came from the DNA. Across this sample there are 100,000 to 150,000 clones, with roughly 80% seen only once. The biggest ten clones account for 15% to 25% of the sample.

Comment on this clone: The antigen it binds to is not known. Base qualities are missing; no much larger clone stands one base away.

The receptor was isolated from a man between 18 and 35 years old in good health and CMV-seropositive. Rearrangement joined TRBV19 to TRBJ2-3, with 10 bases in between that match TRBD2. Sequencing used PBMCs. Here the CDR3 is given as CASSWGLAPGNTQYF. The DNA sequence is as follows: TGTGCCAGTAGTTGGGGACTAGCGCCGGGGAATACGCAGTATTTT.